The entry that follows covers one T cell receptor (beta chain) sequence. The data stem from a study of technical replicates of blood from a handful of donors. Germline V gene sequence: CDR1 SGDLS, CDR2 YYNGEE. The CDR3 spans 15 residues. V was pared by 0 bases and J by 4 bases, with 11 bases between. Data came from immunoSEQ multiplex PCR; TCRdb stores just in-frame clones and leaves some out. The data show about 98,000 clones, 90% to 97% seen once. The chain has TRBV9 and TRBJ2-1, with a possible D match to TRBD2 (6 bases). The source is a human donor in good health. The source material was T cells isolated from PBMCs. The CDR3: CASSVDKRVYNEQFF. In nucleotides, the CDR3 is TGTGCCAGCAGCGTAGATAAGCGGGTATACAATGAGCAGTTCTTC.